This T cell receptor (beta chain) stems from a study of T cell responses to AZD1222 COVID-19 vaccine. Points from the study as a whole: Reportedly, nearly half of unique spike TCRs recognized epitopes outside B.1.351/B.1.1.7 mutations. The study found vaccine-associated CD4 TCRs spanning spike, dominant at 160-218 and 743-854.

On this clone itself: Its antigen is undetermined.

Libraries were prepared by immunoSEQ multiplex PCR; TCRdb keeps only in-frame clonotypes and omits some of them. The table shows roughly 77,000 clones, with approximately 85% occurring only once. This CDR3 has 16 residues. The germline V gene encodes CDR1 SEHNR and CDR2 FQNEAQ (reference sequence). Trimming removed 2 bases from V and 1 base from J, with 14 bases in between. The chain recombines TRBV7-9 with TRBJ1-1; D call uncertain. The material sequenced was peripheral blood, taken on day 0 of MenACWY control vaccination. This TCR derives from an adult in good health. The chain's CDR3 is CASSLRAVNKNTEAFF. The CDR3 nucleotides read TGTGCCAGCAGCTTAAGGGCTGTCAACAAGAACACTGAAGCTTTCTTT.